These T cell receptor beta chains were read from a single sample in a study of shared clonotypes between healthy human individuals. The data were produced by immunoSEQ multiplex PCR, yet TCRdb's version contains in-frame clones alone and is incomplete. The table records roughly 2,500,000 clones, approximately 93% of them present only once. Sequencing was carried out using naive CD4+ T cells from PBMCs. Every receptor here comes from a man between 18 and 29 years old in good health. Some clones in this sample may be carry-over from other donors' samples. The CDR3 runs from the conserved cysteine through the conserved F or W. A D gene is named only where the DNA matches it firmly. Clone size, where shown, is once, few, many, or a class for clones that have expanded.

abundance	v_gene	d_gene	j_gene	CDR3aa	CDR3nt
NA	TRBV2	TRBD1	TRBJ2-1	CASRSPTGTDEQFF	TGTGCCAGCAGATCCCCGACAGGGACGGATGAGCAGTTCTTC
once	TRBV19	NA	TRBJ1-5	CASSITRWGGPSQPQHF	TGTGCCAGTAGTATTACGCGGTGGGGGGGGCCGAGTCAGCCCCAGCATTTT
NA	TRBV28	NA	TRBJ1-5	CASSFGGGGQPQHF	TGTGCCAGCAGTTTCGGTGGCGGAGGGCAGCCCCAGCATTTT
NA	TRBV19	TRBD2	TRBJ2-1	CASRLGRGRLAGGAEQFF	TGTGCCAGTAGGTTGGGCAGGGGGCGCCTAGCGGGAGGGGCGGAGCAGTTCTTC
once	TRBV28	NA	TRBJ1-1	CASSFGQQNTEAFF	TGTGCCAGCAGTTTTGGCCAGCAGAACACTGAAGCTTTCTTT
NA	TRBV7-2	NA	TRBJ1-1	CASSLGGVTTEAFF	TGTGCCAGCAGCTTGGGAGGTGTCACCACTGAAGCTTTCTTT
NA	TRBV28	NA	TRBJ1-5	CASRNLLEPQHF	TGTGCCAGCAGAAATCTTCTAGAGCCCCAGCATTTT
NA	TRBV7-2	NA	TRBJ1-1	CASSPGTMNTEAFF	TGTGCCAGCAGCCCCGGGACCATGAACACTGAAGCTTTCTTT
NA	TRBV9	TRBD2	TRBJ2-3	CASSTHPSGRDTDTQYF	TGTGCCAGCAGCACCCATCCCAGCGGGAGGGATACAGATACGCAGTATTTT
NA	TRBV7-2	NA	TRBJ1-4	CASSSSGEKLFF	TGTGCCAGCAGCTCCAGTGGGGAAAAACTGTTTTTT
NA	TRBV25-1	TRBD2	TRBJ2-2	CASSSGTSKWPGELFF	TGTGCCAGCAGTTCCGGGACTAGCAAGTGGCCCGGGGAGCTGTTTTTT
NA	TRBV9	TRBD1	TRBJ2-3	CASTQTGGLDTQYF	TGTGCCAGCACCCAGACAGGGGGCTTAGATACGCAGTATTTT
NA	TRBV7-3	TRBD1	TRBJ1-1	CASSLMGQGTEAFF	TGTGCCAGCAGCTTAATGGGACAGGGAACTGAAGCTTTCTTT
NA	TRBV19	NA	TRBJ1-1	CASSIYSGNTEAFF	TGTGCCAGTAGTATATACTCAGGGAACACTGAAGCTTTCTTT
NA	TRBV10-3	NA	TRBJ2-5	CAISGGEETQYF	TGTGCCATCAGTGGGGGGGAAGAGACCCAGTACTTC
NA	TRBV28	NA	TRBJ1-2	CASSSPTAGGANYGYTF	TGTGCCAGCAGCTCCCCCACGGCTGGGGGCGCTAACTATGGCTACACCTTC
NA	TRBV15	TRBD2	TRBJ2-3	CATSIPPGLAGGRVRASTDTQYF	TGTGCCACCAGCATTCCTCCGGGACTAGCGGGAGGGCGCGTTAGAGCTAGCACAGATACGCAGTATTTT
once	TRBV28	TRBD1	TRBJ1-2	CASSSPGQATYGYTF	TGTGCCAGCAGTTCACCGGGACAGGCTACCTATGGCTACACCTTC
NA	TRBV11-2	NA	TRBJ2-3	CASSLVLGSSTDTQYF	TGTGCCAGCAGCTTAGTACTCGGATCTAGCACAGATACGCAGTATTTT
NA	TRBV23-1	TRBD1	TRBJ2-7	CASILLTDRDRGAYEQYF	TGCGCCAGCATTCTCCTCACGGACAGGGACAGGGGGGCCTACGAGCAGTACTTC
NA	TRBV30	NA	TRBJ2-7	CAWSVKGYEQYF	TGTGCCTGGAGTGTAAAGGGGTACGAGCAGTACTTC
NA	TRBV15	NA	TRBJ2-7	CATSRDIRGIHEQYF	TGTGCCACCAGCAGAGATATTCGGGGAATCCACGAGCAGTACTTC
NA	TRBV12-5	NA	TRBJ1-3	CASGLRRNGYRADGNTIYF	TGTGCTAGTGGTTTAAGAAGGAACGGGTACCGGGCCGACGGAAACACCATATATTTT
NA	TRBV6-1	NA	TRBJ1-1	CASSERGDTEAFF	TGTGCCAGCAGTGAGAGGGGGGACACTGAAGCTTTCTTT
NA	TRBV11-2	TRBD1	TRBJ1-4	CASSSTGATNEKLFF	TGTGCCAGCAGTTCCACAGGGGCAACTAATGAAAAACTGTTTTTT
NA	TRBV29-1	NA	TRBJ1-1	CSVESAGRVAFF	TGCAGCGTTGAATCGGCAGGAAGGGTGGCTTTCTTT
NA	TRBV4-2	NA	TRBJ1-2	CASSQDLTPDVNYGYTF	TGTGCCAGCAGCCAAGACCTCACTCCGGACGTAAACTATGGCTACACCTTC
NA	TRBV2	NA	TRBJ1-6	CASSEQGSNSPLHF	TGTGCCAGCAGTGAACAGGGTTCAAATTCACCCCTCCACTTT
NA	TRBV27	NA	TRBJ2-3	CASSLLAWSTDTQYF	TGTGCCAGCAGTTTACTCGCCTGGTCCACAGATACGCAGTATTTT
NA	TRBV28	TRBD2	TRBJ2-7	CASRTAGGSSYEQYF	TGTGCCAGCAGAACGGCGGGGGGGAGCTCCTACGAGCAGTACTTC
NA	TRBV7-7	TRBD1	TRBJ2-5	CASSKGQGFQETQYF	TGTGCCAGCAGCAAGGGACAGGGGTTCCAAGAGACCCAGTACTTC
once	TRBV9	NA	TRBJ2-7	CASSVEPQRHYEQYF	TGTGCCAGCAGCGTAGAACCCCAGAGACACTACGAGCAGTACTTC
NA	TRBV6-5	NA	TRBJ1-1	CASSETDIINTEAFF	TGTGCCAGCAGCGAGACGGACATAATTAACACTGAAGCTTTCTTT
NA	TRBV2	TRBD2	TRBJ2-7	CAMMGRAYEQYF	TGTGCCATGATGGGGAGGGCCTACGAGCAGTACTTC
NA	TRBV19	NA	TRBJ2-1	CASSSNPTRSNEQFF	TGTGCCAGTAGTTCCAACCCTACTAGGTCCAATGAGCAGTTCTTC
NA	TRBV30	NA	TRBJ2-7	CAWSVTGRTRVF	TGTGCCTGGAGTGTAACGGGGCGGACCAGAGTTTTC
NA	TRBV7-9	NA	TRBJ2-3	CASSLRGTRTDTQYF	TGTGCCAGCAGCCTCCGGGGGACGCGCACAGATACGCAGTATTTT
NA	TRBV7-3	TRBD2	TRBJ2-1	CASSPRGGAVDEQFF	TGTGCCAGCAGCCCCCGGGGGGGGGCAGTTGATGAGCAGTTCTTC
NA	TRBV5-1	NA	TRBJ1-4	CASSSWVAGEKLFF	TGCGCCAGCAGCTCGTGGGTTGCGGGTGAAAAACTGTTTTTT
NA	TRBV7-3	NA	TRBJ1-1	CASSLMGQGGTEAFF	TGTGCCAGCAGCTTAATGGGGCAGGGAGGGACTGAAGCTTTCTTT
NA	TRBV6-6	NA	TRBJ1-2	CASSRQDNYGYTF	TGTGCCAGCAGTCGACAGGACAACTATGGCTACACCTTC
NA	TRBV27	TRBD2	TRBJ2-1	CASSLTTGTSGINGQFF	TGTGCCAGCAGTTTAACAACCGGTACTAGCGGGATTAATGGGCAGTTCTTC
NA	TRBV7-2	NA	TRBJ2-4	CASSLEGGKTDIQYF	TGTGCCAGCAGCTTAGAGGGGGGGAAGACAGACATTCAGTACTTC
NA	TRBV19	NA	TRBJ2-1	CASSMFGGAPPGNEQFF	TGTGCCAGTAGTATGTTTGGCGGAGCCCCCCCAGGCAATGAGCAGTTCTTC
NA	TRBV5-4	TRBD2	TRBJ2-1	CASSWVAGGDNEQFF	TGTGCCAGCAGCTGGGTAGCGGGAGGGGACAATGAGCAGTTCTTC
NA	TRBV30	NA	TRBJ1-5	CAWSVSPARPQHF	TGTGCCTGGAGTGTAAGTCCCGCCAGGCCCCAGCATTTT
NA	TRBV20-1	NA	TRBJ2-1	CSASRAPEQFF	TGCAGTGCTAGTCGTGCGCCCGAGCAGTTCTTC
NA	TRBV10-3	TRBD1	TRBJ2-5	CAISDGRDRGQLASQETQYF	TGTGCCATCAGTGATGGTAGGGACAGGGGACAGTTAGCGAGCCAAGAGACCCAGTACTTC
NA	TRBV28	TRBD2	TRBJ2-1	CASASGRADREFF	TGTGCCAGCGCTAGCGGGAGGGCCGATAGGGAGTTCTTC
NA	TRBV19	NA	TRBJ1-2	CASSHRTSNYGYTF	TGTGCCAGTAGTCACCGCACCTCTAACTATGGCTACACCTTC
NA	TRBV27	NA	TRBJ2-3	CASSLRRRTDTQYF	TGTGCCAGCAGTCTACGGAGGAGGACAGATACGCAGTATTTT